These T cell receptor beta chains were read from a single sample in a study of T-cell reconstitution after alpha-beta-depleted transplantation in children. TCRdb independently ran MiXCR on the PCR reads; one entry per CDR3 protein. The data show some 290,000 distinct CDR3 sequences, 9.5% to 10% seen once. The sequencing used PBMCs from the stem cell graft donor, collected from the stem cell graft. These receptors were obtained from a human donor who donated a stem cell graft to a child with SCID. Both conserved end residues are part of each CDR3. A D gene is named only where the DNA matches it firmly. Size is stated for part of the rows, as once, few or many counts, or as a class when the clone is expanded.

TGTGCCAGCATTGGACAGGGTCCCTCACCCCTCCACTTT CASIGQGPSPLHF TRBD1 TRBV2 NA 13 TRBJ1-6
TGTGCCAGCAGCGCGGACAGGGCCCCGAGTTATGGCTACACCTTC CASSADRAPSYGYTF TRBD1 TRBV13 NA 15 TRBJ1-2
TGTGCCAGCAGTTCAGGGGGGGGAGGGCATCAGCCCCAGCATTTT CASSSGGGGHQPQHF TRBD1 TRBV7-8 few 15 TRBJ1-5
TGTGCCAGCAGCTTTGTACAGGGAGGGGATGAGCAGTTCTTC CASSFVQGGDEQFF NA TRBV7-9 few 14 TRBJ2-1
TGTGCCAGCAGGGAAGTTAGGAGCGGCTATGGCTACACCTTC CASREVRSGYGYTF NA TRBV6-5 few 14 TRBJ1-2
TGCGCCAGCAGCTCCGGCCTCGGGGGCAACACTGAAGCTTTCTTT CASSSGLGGNTEAFF NA TRBV5-1 few 15 TRBJ1-1
TGTGCCAGCAGTTCCAGGAATTCACCCCTCCACTTT CASSSRNSPLHF NA TRBV6-2/TRBV6-3 many 12 TRBJ1-6
TGCGCCAGCAGTATGGGACTCCAAGAGACCCAGTACTTC CASSMGLQETQYF NA TRBV5-1 NA 13 TRBJ2-5
TGTGCCAGCAGCGTCACCGGGACAGGGGATTCACCCCTCCACTTT CASSVTGTGDSPLHF TRBD1 TRBV9 NA 15 TRBJ1-6
TGCAGTGCTAGTAAGGCAGGGACTAGCAAAAACATTCAGTACTTC CSASKAGTSKNIQYF TRBD2 TRBV20-1 few 15 TRBJ2-4
TGTGCCAGCAGTGAATGGCAGGGGTATAATTCACCCCTCCACTTT CASSEWQGYNSPLHF NA TRBV25-1 many 15 TRBJ1-6
TGTGCCAGCAGTGAATATGGGGCAGGGGGCATGGGCACCGGGGAGCTGTTTTTT CASSEYGAGGMGTGELFF TRBD1 TRBV25-1 NA 18 TRBJ2-2
TGTGCCAGCAGCCAAGTTGCGGGGACTAGCGGGCGCAACAATGAGCAGTTCTTC CASSQVAGTSGRNNEQFF TRBD2 TRBV3-1 NA 18 TRBJ2-1
TGTGCCAGCAGTTTAGGGGCTAGCGTAGGGTCCTACAATGAGCAGTTCTTC CASSLGASVGSYNEQFF NA TRBV12-3/TRBV12-4 few 17 TRBJ2-1
TGTGCCAGCAGCCAAGGGCCTAGCTTCAACGAGCAGTACTTC CASSQGPSFNEQYF NA TRBV4-2 NA 14 TRBJ2-7
TGTGCCAGCAGCCGACAGGGCGGGAGTTCACCCCTCCACTTT CASSRQGGSSPLHF TRBD1 TRBV11-2 NA 14 TRBJ1-6
TGTGCCACCAGTGATCACAGGGGCTATGAGCAGTTCTTC CATSDHRGYEQFF TRBD1 TRBV24-1 few 13 TRBJ2-1
TGTGCCAGCAGCTCCCCGAGGGCAGGGTCAAATGAGCAGTTCTTC CASSSPRAGSNEQFF NA TRBV7-3 few 15 TRBJ2-1
TGTGCCAGCAGTGAGGTAGGGGCCTACAATGAGCAGTTCTTC CASSEVGAYNEQFF NA TRBV2 many 14 TRBJ2-1
TGCAGTGCCTTAGGCAGGGGTCGTTACGAGCAGTACTTC CSALGRGRYEQYF NA TRBV20-1 few 13 TRBJ2-7
TGTGCCAGCAGTTTACAGGGTCCGGCAGAGACCCAGTACTTC CASSLQGPAETQYF NA TRBV12-3/TRBV12-4 NA 14 TRBJ2-5
TGCGCCAGCAGCTGGCTAGGGGAGGCGTCCGATGAGCAGTTCTTC CASSWLGEASDEQFF NA TRBV5-1 NA 15 TRBJ2-1
TGTGCCAGCAGCTTCCACAGGGGATCGAACACTGAAGCTTTCTTT CASSFHRGSNTEAFF TRBD1 TRBV7-2 few 15 TRBJ1-1
TGCGCCAGCAGCTTGGAAGGGCCCCTCAATGAGCAGTTCTTC CASSLEGPLNEQFF NA TRBV5-1 many 14 TRBJ2-1
TGTGCCAGCAGCGGTGACAGAACAGTGGGGGAGACCCAGTACTTC CASSGDRTVGETQYF NA TRBV7-9 NA 15 TRBJ2-5
TGTGCCAGCAGCAACCGGGACAGGGACATGGCGGAGACCCAGTACTTC CASSNRDRDMAETQYF TRBD1 TRBV7-2 NA 16 TRBJ2-5
TGCGCCAGCAGCTTACAGGGTAACAGCTACGAGCAGTACTTC CASSLQGNSYEQYF NA TRBV5-1 NA 14 TRBJ2-7
TGCAGCGTTGCGTACACGGCGTACAATGAGCAGTTCTTC CSVAYTAYNEQFF NA TRBV29-1 few 13 TRBJ2-1
TGTGCCAGCAGGGTAGCGGGGGGCGGCACAGATACGCAGTATTTT CASRVAGGGTDTQYF TRBD2 TRBV12-3/TRBV12-4 NA 15 TRBJ2-3
TGTGCCAGCAGCGAATCAGCAACTAATGAAAAACTGTTTTTT CASSESATNEKLFF NA TRBV12-3/TRBV12-4 few 14 TRBJ1-4
TGTGCCAGCAGCTTAGCCCCCCAGGGCAAAGAGACCCAGTACTTC CASSLAPQGKETQYF NA TRBV7-8 few 15 TRBJ2-5
TGTGCCAGCAGCCAAAGGACAGGGGGCCACAATGAGCAGTTCTTC CASSQRTGGHNEQFF TRBD1 TRBV11-3 few 15 TRBJ2-1
TGTGCCAGCAACATTATTAACTACAATGAGCAGTTCTTC CASNIINYNEQFF NA TRBV2 few 13 TRBJ2-1
TGTGCCAGCAGCCGGGACGCCTGGGACACTGAAGCTTTCTTT CASSRDAWDTEAFF NA TRBV12-3/TRBV12-4 NA 14 TRBJ1-1
TGTGCCAGCAGTTTAAGGGGCTCGCCAAGCGGTACGCAGTATTTT CASSLRGSPSGTQYF NA TRBV12-3/TRBV12-4 few 15 TRBJ2-3
TGTGCCACCTCAGGCGGGGGGGCGAACACCGGGGAGCTGTTTTTT CATSGGGANTGELFF TRBD2 TRBV24-1 few 15 TRBJ2-2
TGTGCCAGCAGTTTAGCACTAGCGGGAAACAATGAGCAGTTCTTC CASSLALAGNNEQFF TRBD2 TRBV12-3/TRBV12-4 NA 15 TRBJ2-1
TGTGCCAGCAGTGAATGGGGCAGGGCCCCAGATACGCAGTATTTT CASSEWGRAPDTQYF NA TRBV25-1 few 15 TRBJ2-3
TGCGCCAGCAGCTTGGGCATACCCGGGGAGCTGTTTTTT CASSLGIPGELFF NA TRBV5-1 few 13 TRBJ2-2
TGTGCCAGCAGTGAATCGAGGGGCTACACCTTC CASSESRGYTF NA TRBV25-1 many 11 TRBJ1-2
TGCAGTACTCCGACTAGCGGGGGGGCCTATGAGCAGTTCTTC CSTPTSGGAYEQFF TRBD2 TRBV20-1 few 14 TRBJ2-1
TGCGCCAGCAGCTCAACAGCGGGGGGCTACGAGCAGTACTTC CASSSTAGGYEQYF TRBD2 TRBV5-1 many 14 TRBJ2-7
TGTGCCAGCAGTTTGGCCCCGCGACAGGAAGAGACCCAGTACTTC CASSLAPRQEETQYF NA TRBV27 NA 15 TRBJ2-5
TGTGCCAGCAGTTACCCCGGGGGTCACAATGAGCAGTTCTTC CASSYPGGHNEQFF NA TRBV6-2/TRBV6-3 few 14 TRBJ2-1
TGTGCCAGCAGCTATACGTCGGGGGTAGGGTATGGCTACACCTTC CASSYTSGVGYGYTF NA TRBV27 few 15 TRBJ1-2
TGCAGCGTTATGGGGAGCGGGGAGCTGTTTTTT CSVMGSGELFF NA TRBV29-1 many 11 TRBJ2-2
TGTGCCAGCAGCTGGGGGGCGGGAGGTGGCTACACCTTC CASSWGAGGGYTF NA TRBV12-3/TRBV12-4 many 13 TRBJ1-2
TGCGCCAGCAGCTTGGGGACAGTTTCGTTGAAGACCCAGTACTTC CASSLGTVSLKTQYF NA TRBV5-1 few 15 TRBJ2-5
TGCGCCAGCACAGTTGACAACTCCTACGAGCAGTACTTC CASTVDNSYEQYF NA TRBV5-1 NA 13 TRBJ2-7
TGTGCCAGCAGCTCTATTGGGGACACCCTTACGCAGTATTTT CASSSIGDTLTQYF NA TRBV7-9 few 14 TRBJ2-3
TGTGCCAGCAGTTTCGCAGGGCCCGGGGCCAACGTCCTGACTTTC CASSFAGPGANVLTF NA TRBV12-3/TRBV12-4 few 15 TRBJ2-6
TGTGCCAGCAGTGAAAGGACTAGCGGGTTGGACGAGCAGTACTTC CASSERTSGLDEQYF TRBD2 TRBV27 NA 15 TRBJ2-7
TGCGCCAGCAGCCCTCCTGGGGTAGCGGGGCCCAATGAGCAGTTCTTC CASSPPGVAGPNEQFF TRBD2 TRBV4-1 NA 16 TRBJ2-1
TGTGCCAGCAGCTTTTTCCCACCCTACGAGCAGTACTTC CASSFFPPYEQYF NA TRBV5-5 NA 13 TRBJ2-7